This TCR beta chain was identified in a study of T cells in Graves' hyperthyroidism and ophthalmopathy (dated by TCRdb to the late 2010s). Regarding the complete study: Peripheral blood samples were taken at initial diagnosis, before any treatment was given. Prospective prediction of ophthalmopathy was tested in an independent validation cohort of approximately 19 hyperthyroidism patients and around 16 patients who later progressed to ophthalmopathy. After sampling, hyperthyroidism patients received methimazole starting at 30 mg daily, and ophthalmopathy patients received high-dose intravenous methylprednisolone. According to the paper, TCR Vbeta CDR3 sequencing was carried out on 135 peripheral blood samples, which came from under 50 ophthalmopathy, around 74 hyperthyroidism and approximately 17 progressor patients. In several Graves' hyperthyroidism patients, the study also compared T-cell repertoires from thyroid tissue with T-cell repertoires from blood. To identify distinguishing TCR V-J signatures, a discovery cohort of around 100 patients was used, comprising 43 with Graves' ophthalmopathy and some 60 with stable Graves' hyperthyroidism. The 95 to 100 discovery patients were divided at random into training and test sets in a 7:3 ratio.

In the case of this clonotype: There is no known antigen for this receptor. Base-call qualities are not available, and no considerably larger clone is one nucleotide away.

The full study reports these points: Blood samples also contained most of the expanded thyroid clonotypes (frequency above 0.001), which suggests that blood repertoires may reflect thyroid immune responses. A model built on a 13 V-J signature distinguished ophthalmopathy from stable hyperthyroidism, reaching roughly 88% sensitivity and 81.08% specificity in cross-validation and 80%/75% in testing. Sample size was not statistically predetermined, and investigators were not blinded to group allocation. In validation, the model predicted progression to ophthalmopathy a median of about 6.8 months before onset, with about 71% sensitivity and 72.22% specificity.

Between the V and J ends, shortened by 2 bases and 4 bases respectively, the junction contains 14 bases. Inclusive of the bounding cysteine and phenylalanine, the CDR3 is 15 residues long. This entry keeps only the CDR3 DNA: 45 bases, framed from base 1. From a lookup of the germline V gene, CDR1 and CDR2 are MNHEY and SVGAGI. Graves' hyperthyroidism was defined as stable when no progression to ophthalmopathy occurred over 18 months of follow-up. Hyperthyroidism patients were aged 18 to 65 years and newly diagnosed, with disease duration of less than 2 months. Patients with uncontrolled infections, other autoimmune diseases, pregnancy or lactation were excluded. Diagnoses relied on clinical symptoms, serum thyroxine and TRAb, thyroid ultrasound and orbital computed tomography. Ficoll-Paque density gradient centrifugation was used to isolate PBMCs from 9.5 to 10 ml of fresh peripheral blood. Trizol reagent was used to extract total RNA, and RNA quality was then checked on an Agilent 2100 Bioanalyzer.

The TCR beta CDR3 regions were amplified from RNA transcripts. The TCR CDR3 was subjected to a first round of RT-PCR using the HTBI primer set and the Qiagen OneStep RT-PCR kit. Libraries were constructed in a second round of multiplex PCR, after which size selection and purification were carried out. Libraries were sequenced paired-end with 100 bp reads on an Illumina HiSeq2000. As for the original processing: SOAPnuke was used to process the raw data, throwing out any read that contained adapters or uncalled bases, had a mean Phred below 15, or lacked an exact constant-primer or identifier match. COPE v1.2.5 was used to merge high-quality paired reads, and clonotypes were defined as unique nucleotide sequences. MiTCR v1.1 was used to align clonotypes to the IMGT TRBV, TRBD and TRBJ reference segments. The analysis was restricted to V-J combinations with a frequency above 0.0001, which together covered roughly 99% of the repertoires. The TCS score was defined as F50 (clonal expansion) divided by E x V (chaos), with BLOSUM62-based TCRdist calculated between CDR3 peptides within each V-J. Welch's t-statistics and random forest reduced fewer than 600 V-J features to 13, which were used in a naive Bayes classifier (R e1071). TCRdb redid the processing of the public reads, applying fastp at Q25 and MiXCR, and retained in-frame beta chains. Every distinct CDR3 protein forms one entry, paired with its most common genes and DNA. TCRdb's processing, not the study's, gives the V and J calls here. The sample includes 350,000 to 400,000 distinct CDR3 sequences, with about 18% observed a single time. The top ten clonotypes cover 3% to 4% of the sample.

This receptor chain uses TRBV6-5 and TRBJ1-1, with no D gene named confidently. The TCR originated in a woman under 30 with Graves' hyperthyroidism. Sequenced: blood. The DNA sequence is TGTGCCAGCAGTTACACTACTTCTGTTGGCACTGAAGCTTTCTTT. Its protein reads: CASSYTTSVGTEAFF.